The 28 T cell receptor beta chains reported below all come from one sample, sequenced in a study of blood T cells in healthy people across ages. A second roughly 7 to 11 cycle PCR used barcoded and J-beta primers. TCRdb reprocessed the 5' RACE reads via MiXCR and lists one record per CDR3 protein. The sample yields 1.5 million to 2 million distinct CDR3 sequences, just under 50% seen once. Material: blood. These receptors all come from a woman aged 40 to 50 in good health.

This clonotype was picked up a small number of times. The rearrangement links TRBV12-3 or TRBV12-4 to TRBJ2-3; TRBD2 aligns across 8 bases. Unmatched junction bases numbered 5, after V lost 8 bases and J lost 1 base. CDR3 size: 14 residues. CDR3 protein: CASFRGGGTDTQYF. CDR3 coding DNA: TGTGCCAGCTTCCGGGGGGGCGGCACAGATACGCAGTATTTT.

The V and J genes are TRBV20-1 and TRBJ1-2; D is uncertain. CDR3 length: 13 residues. Trimming stripped 3 bases from V and 7 bases from J, with 15 bases between. Germline V gene lookup returns CDR1 DFQATT and CDR2 SNEGSKA (reference sequence). In DNA, the CDR3 is TGCAGTGCTAGTTTCGGCCCGGAGAGTGGCTACACCTTC. It is translated as CSASFGPESGYTF.

This chain joins TRBV10-3 and TRBJ2-5; no clear D gene. This CDR3 spans 14 amino acids. The germline CDR1 and CDR2 sequences are ENHRY and SYGVKD. Between the trimmed V and J ends, which lost 4 bases and 2 bases, there was a span of 11 bases. As DNA, the CDR3 is TGTGCCATCAGTGCGCATGGCAGACAAGAGACCCAGTACTTC. Translated, it gives CAISAHGRQETQYF.

The chain recombines TRBV4-3 with TRBJ2-1; 10 bases line up with TRBD2. V lost 1 base, J lost 4 bases, and 13 bases stayed unmatched. This CDR3 has 19 residues. CDR1 is LGHNA and CDR2 is YSLEER in the germline V gene. The CDR3 loop reads CASSQARGQRGGGYNEQFF. CDR3 sequence (DNA): TGCGCCAGCAGCCAAGCCCGTGGCCAGCGGGGGGGCGGGTACAATGAGCAGTTCTTC.

V usage is TRBV7-3 and J usage is TRBJ2-4; D is unclear. The DNA matches TRBJ2-5 better at its end, which makes the J call doubtful. CDR1 is SGHTA, CDR2 FQGTGA, per germline. The CDR3 length is 14 residues. The CDR3 bases are TGTGCCAGCAGCTTATCCTCTAGTACGGAGACCCAGTACTTC. Residues: CASSLSSSTETQYF.

The gene calls are TRBV6-1 and TRBJ2-1, with D perhaps matching TRBD1 (5 bases). The ends were cut back, 4 bases at V and 15 bases at J, with 16 bases in the middle. The CDR3 has 12 residues. Germline V gene data show CDR1 as MNHNS and CDR2 as SASEGT. The CDR3 loop is CASSVRANEPFF. In DNA, the CDR3 is TGTGCCAGCAGTGTCAGGGCTAACGAACCGTTCTTC.

This chain connects TRBV4-3 to TRBJ2-1; maybe TRBD1 (5 bases). The CDR3 contains 15 residues. The V gene lost 1 base and the J gene lost 2 bases, with 9 bases spanning the gap. Looked up from germline, CDR1 is LGHNA and CDR2 is YSLEER. This CDR3 is CASSQGQQTYNEQFF. CDR3 sequence (DNA): TGCGCCAGCAGCCAAGGACAGCAGACCTACAATGAGCAGTTCTTC.

This clonotype was observed a few times. V usage is TRBV4-1 and J usage is TRBJ2-4; maybe TRBD1 (5 bases). The germline V gene encodes CDR1 MGHRA and CDR2 YSYEKL. Deletions cut 0 bases from V and 0 bases from J, with 12 bases between. The length of the CDR3 is 17 residues. DNA for the CDR3: TGCGCCAGCAGCCAAGAGGCCAGGGAACTAGCCAAAAACATTCAGTACTTC. Its translation is CASSQEARELAKNIQYF.

The chain is built from TRBV20-1 and TRBJ2-5, with D possibly matching TRBD1 (6 bases). The DNA matches TRBJ2-7 better at its end, which makes the J call doubtful. Germline V CDR1 and CDR2: DFQATT, SNEGSKA (reference sequence). There are 14 residues in the CDR3. CDR3 sequence (DNA): TGCAGTGCGCAAATCAGGACAGTGGGGGTCGAGCAGTACTTC. As protein: CSAQIRTVGVEQYF.

This clonotype occurred a few times. The chain links TRBV4-1 to TRBJ2-5; 13 bases fit TRBD2. The CDR3 is made up of 17 amino acids. Germline values: CDR1 MGHRA, CDR2 YSYEKL. V trimming: 1 base; J trimming: 2 bases; junction bases outside the gene matches: 4. The DNA for the CDR3 is TGCGCCAGCAGCCAAGCTACTAGCGGGGGGGTTCAAGAGACCCAGTACTTC. Translation gives CASSQATSGGVQETQYF.

The V call is TRBV10-3, the J call TRBJ2-5, with 9 nucleotides matching TRBD2. Per the germline V gene, CDR1 is ENHRY and CDR2 is SYGVKD. V lost 8 bases to trimming and J lost 5 bases; unmatched junction nucleotides: 0. This CDR3 is 11 amino acids long. CDR3 sequence reads: CAIGTSETQYF. CDR3 DNA: TGTGCCATCGGGACTAGCGAGACCCAGTACTTC.

V gene TRBV5-1 combines with J gene TRBJ1-6; D is possibly TRBD1 (6 bases). V lost 3 bases and J lost 0, with 22 bases in between. CDR3 length equals 20 residues. CDR1 is SGHRS, CDR2 YFSETQ, per germline. The CDR3: CASSSHVRGHGSSYNSPLHF. The DNA for the CDR3 is TGCGCCAGCAGCTCACACGTCAGGGGACATGGAAGCTCCTATAATTCACCCCTCCACTTT.

This clonotype was counted ten times or more. The rearrangement uses TRBV27 and TRBJ2-7, with 7 nucleotides matching TRBD1. The ends lost 5 bases at V and 6 bases at J; junction bases unmatched: 13. The CDR3 is 15 amino acids. The germline CDR1 and CDR2 sequences are MNHEY and SMNVEV (reference sequence). The DNA for the CDR3 is TGTGCCAGCAGTCCCGATCGACAGGGTATCGGCGAGCAGTACTTC. Translated, it gives CASSPDRQGIGEQYF.

The gene calls are TRBV20-1 and TRBJ2-5; perhaps TRBD1 as D (5 bases). Germline loops: CDR1 DFQATT, CDR2 SNEGSKA (reference sequence). Trimming shortened V by 0 bases and J by 9 bases, and 8 bases separated the two germline ends. The CDR3 runs to 11 residues. CDR3 sequence: CSAREIGAQYF. CDR3 in DNA: TGCAGTGCTAGAGAGATAGGGGCCCAGTACTTC.

This chain links TRBV7-2 with TRBJ2-3; 10 bases line up with TRBD2. The CDR3 extends over 16 amino acids. Germline CDR1 is SGHTA and CDR2 is FQGNSA. V shed 6 bases and J 0 bases; nucleotides not matched to a gene: 6. CDR3 nucleotide sequence: TGTGCCAGCAGAGTTGGACTAGCGGTTAGCACAGATACGCAGTATTTT. Amino acids: CASRVGLAVSTDTQYF.

This clonotype was seen more than once but under ten times. The rearrangement joins TRBV4-2 to TRBJ2-1; maybe TRBD2 (6 bases). The germline CDR1 and CDR2 sequences are LGHNA and YNFKEQ. The CDR3 is made up of 14 amino acids. The ends were cut back, 3 bases at V and 8 bases at J, with 14 bases in the middle. DNA of the CDR3: TGTGCCAGCAGCCAGGAGGGACTCGGAGATGAGCAGTTCTTC. This encodes CASSQEGLGDEQFF.

This clonotype was seen a handful of times. The chain links TRBV4-2 to TRBJ2-7, with no clear D. CDR3 length equals 14 residues. Trimming shortened V by 0 bases and J by 3 bases, and 9 bases separated the two germline ends. Germline V gives CDR1 LGHNA, CDR2 YNFKEQ. CDR3 loop: CASSQDLGYYEQYF. The CDR3 bases are TGTGCCAGCAGCCAAGATCTGGGCTACTACGAGCAGTACTTC.

This chain joins TRBV15 and TRBJ2-4; 7 nucleotides match TRBD2. V shed 2 bases, J shed 2 bases, and the junction held 6 bases outside the gene matches. The CDR3 totals 16 residues. Germline assignment: CDR1 LNHNV and CDR2 YYDKDF (reference sequence). CDR3 loop: CATSRPWGGTKNIQYF. The DNA of the CDR3 is TGTGCCACCAGCAGACCGTGGGGGGGGACCAAAAACATTCAGTACTTC.

The rearrangement links TRBV7-9 to TRBJ2-7, with 9 nucleotides matching TRBD1. The CDR3 runs to 14 residues. With 4 bases clipped from V and 7 bases from J, the junction kept 8 bases outside the gene matches. Germline V gives CDR1 SEHNR, CDR2 FQNEAQ (reference sequence). The CDR3 region has the DNA TGTGCCAGCAGCTCTCCGGGACAGGGAGAAGAGCAGTACTTC. The encoded protein is CASSSPGQGEEQYF.

V gene TRBV5-6 combines with J gene TRBJ1-1; maybe TRBD1 (5 bases). CDR1 is SGHDT and CDR2 is YYEEEE in the germline V gene. With 6 bases removed from V and 3 bases from J, the gap between germline ends came to 15 bases. The CDR3 covers 14 residues. The chain's CDR3 is CASNAGGVDTEAFF. In DNA form, the CDR3 reads TGTGCCAGCAACGCCGGGGGGGTCGACACTGAAGCTTTCTTT.

The rearrangement uses TRBV9 and TRBJ1-2; TRBD1 matches at 9 bases. Germline V lookup: CDR1 SGDLS, CDR2 YYNGEE. The CDR3 sequence is 15 residues long. V gave up 0 bases and J gave up 4 bases; unmatched junction bases: 4. The CDR3 nucleotides are TGTGCCAGCAGCGTAGGGGACAGGGACCTCTATGGCTACACCTTC. Translated: CASSVGDRDLYGYTF.

The genes are TRBV7-9 and TRBJ2-3; D is undetermined. CDR3 length equals 13 residues. V shed 5 bases and J shed 6 bases, with 12 bases lying between them. The V gene's germline CDR1 is SEHNR and CDR2 FQNEAQ (reference sequence). This CDR3 is CASSPETVDTQYF. Written as DNA, the CDR3 is TGTGCCAGCAGCCCAGAAACAGTGGATACGCAGTATTTT.

This clonotype has a handful of counts. In DNA form, the CDR3 reads TGCAGTGCTAGACTAGCGGGGGGTGAGGAGACCCAGTACTTC. This encodes CSARLAGGEETQYF. The chain employs TRBV20-1 and TRBJ2-5, with 11 bases matching TRBD2. V was clipped by 2 bases and J by 5 bases; unmatched bases: 4. Germline loops: CDR1 DFQATT, CDR2 SNEGSKA (reference sequence). The CDR3 loop spans 14 amino acids.

About this clonotype: A read error may account for a junction end that differs from germline. The J gene is TRBJ1-2, the V gene TRBV12-3 or TRBV12-4; 7 bases are a match to TRBD1. This CDR3 contains 15 residues. The CDR3 region has the DNA TGTGCCGGCAGGTCCGCAGGGGGGGCGCAAAATGGCTACACCTTC. Translating gives CAGRSAGGAQNGYTF.

In its sample, this clonotype was seen once. The chain couples TRBV6-6 to TRBJ2-4, with D possibly TRBD1 on 6 matching bases. The DNA end lines up better with TRBJ2-7; the J call may be wrong. The CDR3 runs to 12 residues. Germline values: CDR1 MNHNY, CDR2 SVGAGI (reference sequence). This chain's CDR3 is CASSTYRDEQYF. The DNA for the CDR3 is TGTGCCAGCAGTACCTACAGGGACGAGCAGTACTTC.

The genes are TRBV27 and TRBJ2-3, with D tentatively TRBD1 (5 bases). The CDR3 extends over 14 amino acids. Trimming removed 5 bases from V and 1 base from J, with 10 bases in between. In germline, CDR1 is MNHEY, CDR2 SMNVEV (reference sequence). CDR3 residues: CASSITQGTDTQYF. The CDR3 bases are TGTGCCAGCAGTATAACACAGGGCACAGATACGCAGTATTTT.

Concerning this clonotype itself: The junction and the germline gene differ at one end; a read error may be behind it. DNA of the CDR3: TGCAGCGTAGCTCCCCGTTTGGCAGGGCTAAATAGAGATACGCGGTATTTT. Encoded protein: CSVAPRLAGLNRDTRYF. V gene TRBV29-1 combines with J gene TRBJ2-3; D perhaps matches TRBD1 (5 bases). The CDR3 runs 17 residues. The germline V gene encodes CDR1 SQVTM and CDR2 ANQGSEA.

A few counts support this clonotype. The chain carries TRBV11-2 and TRBJ2-3; no clear D. The CDR3 sequence is 13 residues long. The germline CDR1 and CDR2 sequences are SGHAT and FQNNGV. Between the trimmed V and J ends, which lost 3 bases and 8 bases, there was a span of 12 bases. The CDR3 loop reads CASSFPTKATQYF. The CDR3 coding sequence is TGTGCCAGCAGCTTCCCCACCAAGGCTACGCAGTATTTT. Full variable domain (outside the CDR3, taken from reference TRBV11-2 and TRBJ2-3): EAGVAQSPRYKIIEKRQSVAFWCNPISGHATLYWYQQILGQGPKLLIQFQNNGVVDDSQLPKDRFSAERLKGVDSTLKIQPAKLEDSAVYLCASSFPTKATQYFGPGTRLTVL.